These 32 T cell receptor beta chains were sequenced from one sample in a study of T cells after somatic rescue of genetic block. Profiled with immunoSEQ multiplex PCR; TCRdb holds only in-frame clones, not every one. The repertoire holds tens of thousands of clones, with approximately 91% as singletons. The sample consisted of peripheral blood mononuclear cells (PBMCs). Every receptor here comes from a young man.

The genes are TRBV6-5 and TRBJ2-4; D may be TRBD2 (7 bases). CDR3 length: 16 amino acids. Trimming shortened V by 3 bases and J by 1 base, and 13 bases separated the two germline ends. The germline gives CDR1 MNHEY, CDR2 SVGAGI. CDR3 DNA sequence: TGTGCCAGCAGTTATTCGGGGGGCATGGCCAAAAACATTCAGTACTTC. Residues: CASSYSGGMAKNIQYF.

The chain has TRBV4-2 and TRBJ2-2; maybe TRBD2 (6 bases). This CDR3 region has 16 residues. V gave up 1 base and J gave up 3 bases, with 12 bases separating them. Germline V lookup: CDR1 LGHNA, CDR2 YNFKEQ. The CDR3 coding sequence is TGTGCCAGCAGCCAAGCCGTCGGGGAGGACACCGGGGAGCTGTTTTTT. It translates to CASSQAVGEDTGELFF.

The V and J genes are TRBV5-6 and TRBJ1-1; D remains unclear. Germline loops: CDR1 SGHDT, CDR2 YYEEEE. Trimming removed 0 bases from V and 1 base from J, with 10 bases in between. The length of the CDR3 is 15 residues. CDR3 nucleotide sequence: TGTGCCAGCAGCTTGGGGACGGGTTCGAACACTGAAGCTTTCTTT. This codes for CASSLGTGSNTEAFF.

The gene calls are TRBV7-9 and TRBJ2-7; the match to TRBD2 covers 8 bases. The CDR3 covers 14 residues. Germline V gives CDR1 SEHNR, CDR2 FQNEAQ (reference sequence). V was clipped by 4 bases and J by 4 bases; unmatched bases: 6. CDR3 nucleotides: TGTGCCAGCAGCTACACGGGGGGGTCTTACGAGCAGTACTTC. This sequence encodes CASSYTGGSYEQYF. Combining the CDR3 with reference TRBV7-9 and TRBJ2-7 gives the whole variable domain DTGVSQNPRHKITKRGQNVTFRCDPISEHNRLYWYRQTLGQGPEFLTYFQNEAQLEKSRLLSDRFSAERPKGSFSTLEIQRTEQGDSAMYLCASSYTGGSYEQYFGPGTRLTVT.

The chain combines TRBV5-1 with TRBJ2-5; 7 positions match TRBD2. The CDR3 spans 15 residues. The V gene's germline CDR1 is SGHRS and CDR2 YFSETQ. With 6 bases clipped from V and 2 bases from J, the junction kept 10 bases outside the gene matches. CDR3: CASNTGGWIQETQYF. The CDR3 bases are TGCGCCAGCAACACGGGGGGATGGATTCAAGAGACCCAGTACTTC.

V is TRBV27 and J is TRBJ2-2; tentatively, D is TRBD2 (7 bases). Trimming took 5 bases from V and 8 from J, leaving 18 bases between them. The CDR3 is 15 residues long. CDR1 and CDR2 from the germline V gene are MNHEY and SMNVEV (reference sequence). The CDR3 DNA sequence: TGTGCCAGCAGTGCGCGAGGAGCGGGGACAGGGGAGCTGTTTTTT. Encoded protein: CASSARGAGTGELFF.

The table lists this clone with a count of one. The chain recombines TRBV18 with TRBJ2-2; 7 bases are a match to TRBD2. Unmatched junction bases numbered 22, after V lost 0 bases and J lost 6 bases. Germline V gives CDR1 KGHSH, CDR2 LQKENI. This CDR3 is built from 21 residues. This chain's CDR3 is CASSPPAASGSQWVSSGELFF. The CDR3 region has the DNA TGTGCCAGCTCACCACCGGCAGCTAGCGGAAGTCAGTGGGTTTCTTCCGGGGAGCTGTTTTTT.

The chain links TRBV4-3 to TRBJ1-2; tentatively, D is TRBD1 (6 bases). The V and J ends lost 0 bases and 1 base respectively, with 12 bases between them. Germline loops: CDR1 LGHNA, CDR2 YSLEER. The CDR3 is 16 amino acids. The CDR3 loop is CASSQEARGGNYGYTF. DNA for the CDR3: TGCGCCAGCAGCCAAGAGGCACGAGGGGGTAACTATGGCTACACCTTC.

V is TRBV30 and J is TRBJ2-2; TRBD2 matches at 10 bases. Per the germline V gene, CDR1 is GTSNPN and CDR2 is SVGIG (reference sequence). J was trimmed by 6 bases and V by 0 bases; bases with no gene match: 7. There are 16 residues in the CDR3. CDR3 protein: CAWSVQRGGFAGELFF. In DNA, the CDR3 is TGTGCCTGGAGTGTACAGCGGGGGGGCTTTGCCGGGGAGCTGTTTTTT.

The chain recombines TRBV19 with TRBJ2-7; TRBD1 agrees at 7 bases. Germline assignment: CDR1 LNHDA and CDR2 SQIVND (reference sequence). CDR3 length: 15 amino acids. The junction had 13 bases not matched to a gene; V was cut back by 6 bases and J by 5 bases. This CDR3 reads CASSPDRAASHEQYF. The CDR3, as DNA: TGTGCCAGTAGCCCTGACAGGGCCGCTAGCCACGAGCAGTACTTC.

This chain connects TRBV5-6 to TRBJ1-4; possibly TRBD1 for D (5 bases). V lost 4 bases and J 7 bases, leaving 11 bases between the germline ends. The germline V gene has CDR1 SGHDT and CDR2 YYEEEE. The CDR3 totals 13 residues. CDR3 sequence: CASSGWGGEKLFF. CDR3 nucleotide sequence: TGTGCCAGCAGCGGCTGGGGGGGTGAAAAACTGTTTTTT. The full variable domain, in which reference TRBV5-6 and TRBJ1-4 provide the parts outside the CDR3, is DAGVTQSPTHLIKTRGQQVTLRCSPKSGHDTVSWYQQALGQGPQFIFQYYEEEERQRGNFPDRFSGHQFPNYSSELNVNALLLGDSALYLCASSGWGGEKLFFGSGTQLSVL.

The table lists this clone with a count of one. Sequence at one end of the junction differs from germline and may be a read error. The sample carries other DNA sequences with the same CDR3. This chain uses TRBV9 with TRBJ1-1; a possible D gene is TRBD1 (5 bases). Per the germline V gene, CDR1 is SGDLS and CDR2 is YYNGEE. CDR3 length: 15 residues. In DNA, the CDR3 is TGTGCCAGCAGCGTATTGCAGGGTAGAGACACCGAAGCTTTCTTT. Amino acid sequence: CASSVLQGRDTEAFF.

J is TRBJ1-1 and V is TRBV27; D is ambiguous. Per germline, CDR1 MNHEY and CDR2 SMNVEV (reference sequence). V lost 4 bases, J lost 0 bases, and 12 bases lay in between. The CDR3 has 15 amino acids. The CDR3 nucleotides are TGTGCCAGCAGTTATAGTCCACAGTTGAACACTGAAGCTTTCTTT. Translation gives CASSYSPQLNTEAFF.

The chain uses TRBV5-1 and TRBJ2-7, with unresolved D. Per germline, CDR1 SGHRS and CDR2 YFSETQ. The CDR3 has 12 residues. V was shortened by 3 bases and J by 3 bases, with 7 bases between the two germline ends. DNA of the CDR3: TGCGCCAGCAGCTACGCAGGCTACGAGCAGTACTTC. Its protein is CASSYAGYEQYF.

The chain is built from TRBV5-1 and TRBJ2-7; D unclear. V was clipped by 2 bases and J by 7 bases, with 13 bases between them. The CDR3 totals 13 residues. Germline V lookup: CDR1 SGHRS, CDR2 YFSETQ. CDR3 in amino acids: CASSFGSSQEQYF. In nucleotides, the CDR3 is TGCGCCAGCAGCTTCGGGTCCTCCCAGGAGCAGTACTTC.

The chain joins TRBV27 to TRBJ2-2; D gene uncertain. The ends were cut back, 5 bases at V and 6 bases at J, with 10 bases in the middle. Per the germline V gene, CDR1 is MNHEY and CDR2 is SMNVEV (reference sequence). The CDR3 has 13 residues. CDR3: CASSTSIAGELFF. The DNA for the CDR3 is TGTGCCAGCAGTACTTCTATCGCCGGGGAGCTGTTTTTT.

The J gene is TRBJ2-3, the V gene TRBV27; 10 bases are a match to TRBD2. The ends lost 6 bases at V and 8 bases at J; junction bases unmatched: 14. The CDR3 has 16 amino acids. Germline V gives CDR1 MNHEY, CDR2 SMNVEV (reference sequence). CDR3 loop: CASSLASGGRFGTQYF. In DNA, the CDR3 is TGTGCCAGCAGCCTAGCTAGCGGGGGACGGTTTGGTACGCAGTATTTT.

The V gene is TRBV4-2, the J gene TRBJ1-5; D not certain. The germline V gene encodes CDR1 LGHNA and CDR2 YNFKEQ. The CDR3 runs to 14 residues. Trimming took 1 base from V and 4 from J, leaving 8 bases between them. CDR3 in amino acids: CASSQASDNQPQHF. CDR3 nucleotides: TGTGCCAGCAGCCAAGCTTCAGATAATCAGCCCCAGCATTTT.

The rearrangement joins TRBV11-3 to TRBJ2-3, with D possibly being TRBD2 (6 bases). With 4 bases removed from V and 3 bases from J, the gap between germline ends came to 8 bases. The germline V gene encodes CDR1 SGHNT and CDR2 YENEEA. This CDR3 has 13 residues. The DNA for the CDR3 is TGTGCCAGCAGCTGGGGGGTTACAGATACGCAGTATTTT. Its translation is CASSWGVTDTQYF.

The CDR3 nucleotides read TGCGCCAGCAGTGATCGGGGGTCAGGAGCCTACAATGAGCAGTTCTTC. Encoded protein: CASSDRGSGAYNEQFF. V gene TRBV10-1 combines with J gene TRBJ2-1, with D perhaps TRBD2 (6 bases). CDR1 is WNHNN, CDR2 SYGVQD, per germline (reference sequence). The CDR3 has 16 residues. Trimming stripped 3 bases from V and 2 bases from J, with 14 bases between.

The chain carries TRBV4-3 and TRBJ2-3; tentatively, D is TRBD2 (5 bases). Germline values: CDR1 LGHNA, CDR2 YSLEER. The CDR3 consists of 16 residues. V lost 1 base to trimming and J lost 6 bases, with 17 bases between them. CDR3 protein: CASSQALRGGGDTQYF. The DNA for the CDR3 is TGCGCCAGCAGCCAAGCTCTTAGAGGTGGCGGGGATACGCAGTATTTT.

This clone appeared a single time. This chain links TRBV2 with TRBJ1-5; 10 bases map to TRBD1. The germline V gene encodes CDR1 SNHLY and CDR2 FYNNEI. V lost 6 bases and J lost 4; bases outside the gene matches: 3. This CDR3 is 14 amino acids long. The DNA of the CDR3 is TGTGCCAGCAGCGTGGACAGGGGGAATCAGCCCCAGCATTTT. It codes for CASSVDRGNQPQHF.

The CDR3 here is CASSRVLRYEQYF. The CDR3, as DNA: TGTGCCAGCAGCCGGGTCCTTCGCTACGAGCAGTACTTC. This rearrangement joins TRBV28 to TRBJ2-7, with D uncertain. This CDR3 comprises 13 residues. Per the germline V gene, CDR1 is MDHEN and CDR2 is SYDVKM. V was clipped by 6 bases and J by 3 bases, with 12 bases between them.

The rearrangement links TRBV30 to TRBJ2-5; D is ambiguous. With 2 bases removed from V and 5 bases from J, the gap between germline ends came to 15 bases. Germline lookup yields CDR1 GTSNPN and CDR2 SVGIG (reference sequence). The CDR3 sequence is 14 residues long. The CDR3 region has the DNA TGTGCCTGGAGTCCTACGAGCGTCGGCGAGACCCAGTACTTC. The encoded protein is CAWSPTSVGETQYF. The full variable domain, rest sourced from reference TRBV30 and TRBJ2-5, is SQTIHQWPATLVQPVGSPLSLECTVEGTSNPNLYWYRQAAGRGLQLLFYSVGIGQISSEVPQNLSASRPQDRQFILSSKKLLLSDSGFYLCAWSPTSVGETQYFGPGTRLLVL.

The genes are TRBV15 and TRBJ2-3; D is perhaps TRBD2 (5 bases). Germline V gene lookup returns CDR1 LNHNV and CDR2 YYDKDF (reference sequence). CDR3 size: 14 residues. V was trimmed by 6 bases and J by 4 bases, leaving 14 bases between them. CDR3 protein: CATRDVGLPDTQYF. In nucleotides, the CDR3 is TGTGCCACCAGGGACGTAGGACTTCCAGATACGCAGTATTTT.

This clone was observed a handful of times. The CDR3 here is CASSLGAAVNTGELFF. In nucleotides, the CDR3 is TGCGCCAGCAGCTTGGGCGCGGCGGTCAACACCGGGGAGCTGTTTTTT. This rearrangement joins TRBV5-1 to TRBJ2-2; D remains unclear. Trimming pared 0 bases from V and 2 bases from J, leaving 11 bases between. Germline CDR1 is SGHRS and CDR2 is YFSETQ. The CDR3 is 16 residues long.

This clone appeared a single time. The V call is TRBV28, the J call TRBJ2-7; D uncertain. The CDR3 is 15 amino acids. Deletions cut 3 bases from V and 2 bases from J, with 14 bases between. CDR1 is MDHEN and CDR2 is SYDVKM in the germline V gene. This chain's CDR3 is CASSFAAIPTYEQYF. The CDR3 DNA reads TGTGCCAGCAGTTTTGCAGCAATCCCTACCTACGAGCAGTACTTC.

This clone has just a few counts. The genes are TRBV7-3 and TRBJ2-3; D tentatively reads TRBD1 or TRBD2 (5 bases each). Trimming took 4 bases from V and 1 from J, leaving 12 bases between them. Germline loops: CDR1 SGHTA, CDR2 FQGTGA. The CDR3 totals 15 residues. The DNA of the CDR3 is TGTGCCAGCAGCTGGGGCGAGGGAGGCACAGATACGCAGTATTTT. This codes for CASSWGEGGTDTQYF.

The DNA for the CDR3 is TGTGCCTGGAGTGCTCGGGGCCTGAGGGAGACCCAGTACTTC. Its translation is CAWSARGLRETQYF. The V and J genes are TRBV30 and TRBJ2-5; tentatively, D is TRBD1 or TRBD2 (5 bases each). The germline V and J ends were trimmed by 1 base and 5 bases, with 14 bases remaining between them. Germline V CDR1 and CDR2: GTSNPN, SVGIG (reference sequence). The CDR3 consists of 14 residues.

This clone has just one count. This rearrangement joins TRBV19 to TRBJ1-5, with 8 positions matching TRBD1. V trimming: 9 bases; J trimming: 7 bases; junction bases outside the gene matches: 8. There are 13 residues in the CDR3. CDR1 and CDR2 from the germline V gene are LNHDA and SQIVND (reference sequence). The CDR3 nucleotides are TGTGCCAGCTCCGGACAGGGAGGCCAGCCCCAGCATTTT. Its protein product is CASSGQGGQPQHF.

The gene calls are TRBV19 and TRBJ2-7, with 10 bases identical to TRBD1. Germline V gene lookup returns CDR1 LNHDA and CDR2 SQIVND (reference sequence). The junction had 2 bases not matched to a gene; V was cut back by 3 bases and J by 3 bases. CDR3 length: 14 residues. Here the CDR3 reads CASSIGTGDYEQYF. The CDR3 region has the DNA TGTGCCAGTAGTATTGGGACAGGGGACTACGAGCAGTACTTC.

This clone has a single count. The chain carries TRBV28 and TRBJ1-2; 9 bases match TRBD1. Looked up from germline, CDR1 is MDHEN and CDR2 is SYDVKM. Germline trimming cut 3 bases from V and 8 bases from J; bases unmatched to any gene: 7. The CDR3 is made up of 14 amino acids. CDR3 nucleotides: TGTGCCAGCAGTTTCCCCACAGGGGGCCTGGGCTACACCTTC. Translating it yields CASSFPTGGLGYTF.